Below are 22 T cell receptor beta chains sequenced from a single sample in a study of response to subunit inactivated influenza vaccine. TCRdb re-derived calls from the RT-PCR reads in MiXCR, one entry per CDR3 protein. This sample has some 480,000 distinct CDR3 sequences, with approximately 11% found just once. The sequenced sample was PBMCs from blood, obtained 35 to 45 days after vaccination. The receptors were gathered from a man aged 50 to 60 who received an inactivated influenza vaccine.

The genes are TRBV7-9 and TRBJ2-3; D not certain. This CDR3 is built from 12 residues. CDR1 is SEHNR, CDR2 FQNEAQ, per germline (reference sequence). V was cut by 4 bases and J by 7 bases, with 9 bases left in between. CDR3 sequence reads: CASSYSAYTQYF. For the CDR3, the DNA is TGTGCCAGCAGCTATTCCGCATATACGCAGTATTTT. Looking up the rest from reference TRBV7-9 and TRBJ2-3 gives the full variable domain: DTGVSQNPRHKITKRGQNVTFRCDPISEHNRLYWYRQTLGQGPEFLTYFQNEAQLEKSRLLSDRFSAERPKGSFSTLEIQRTEQGDSAMYLCASSYSAYTQYFGPGTRLTVL.

The rearrangement joins TRBV5-1 to TRBJ2-7; 7 bases align to TRBD1. Losses at the gene ends were 4 bases for V and 3 bases for J; bases not matched to a gene: 10. CDR1 and CDR2 from the germline V gene are SGHRS and YFSETQ. The CDR3 consists of 15 residues. CDR3 nucleotide sequence: TGCGCCAGCAGCCCCGATGGGACAGTAAACTACGAGCAGTACTTC. Protein sequence: CASSPDGTVNYEQYF.

A few counts support this clonotype. The V call is TRBV12-3 or TRBV12-4, the J call TRBJ1-6, with D uncertain. V gave up 6 bases and J gave up 9 bases, with 12 bases separating them. This CDR3 contains 13 residues. CDR3 residues: CASSQTRTSPLHF. Written as DNA, the CDR3 is TGTGCCAGCAGCCAAACGCGGACTTCACCCCTCCACTTT.

This clonotype was seen only a few times. V usage is TRBV5-5 and J usage is TRBJ2-5; no clear D gene. The CDR3 contains 14 residues. V gave up 0 bases and J gave up 5 bases, with 11 bases separating them. Germline V gives CDR1 SGHKS, CDR2 YYEKEE (reference sequence). CDR3 sequence reads: CASSLVGLEETQYF. Here the CDR3 DNA reads TGTGCCAGCAGCTTGGTGGGGTTGGAGGAGACCCAGTACTTC.

The table lists this clonotype with a few counts. This chain joins TRBV27 and TRBJ2-1; 9 nucleotides align to TRBD1. The CDR3 consists of 14 residues. The germline V gene encodes CDR1 MNHEY and CDR2 SMNVEV (reference sequence). Germline trimming cut 4 bases from V and 13 bases from J; bases unmatched to any gene: 11. In DNA, the CDR3 is TGTGCCAGCAGTTGGGGACAGGGATCTTCTGGCCAGTTCTTC. It codes for CASSWGQGSSGQFF.

This clonotype appeared a few times. This sequence joins TRBV6-2 or TRBV6-3 and TRBJ1-6; D is unclear. The germline gives CDR1 MNHEY, CDR2 SVGEGT. The CDR3 covers 14 residues. Trimming shortened V by 7 bases and J by 0 bases, and 7 bases separated the two germline ends. The DNA for the CDR3 is TGTGCCAGCAATCGGGACTCCTATAATTCACCCCTCCACTTT. This translates into CASNRDSYNSPLHF.

This clonotype was detected a few times. The chain uses TRBV20-1 and TRBJ2-3, with 8 bases lining up with TRBD2. CDR3 length equals 16 residues. V shed 6 bases and J 2 bases; nucleotides not matched to a gene: 13. Germline V gene data show CDR1 as DFQATT and CDR2 as SNEGSKA (reference sequence). This chain's CDR3 is CSAIRWRGDSTDTQYF. The CDR3 bases are TGCAGTGCGATCAGATGGCGGGGGGATTCCACAGATACGCAGTATTTT.

The chain combines TRBV5-1 with TRBJ2-5; no definite D call. Trimming took 0 bases from V and 3 from J, leaving 12 bases between them. CDR1 and CDR2 from the germline V gene are SGHRS and YFSETQ. This CDR3 spans 15 amino acids. The CDR3 DNA is TGCGCCAGCAGCTTGGGCAGCCAAACGAAAGAGACCCAGTACTTC. Translation gives CASSLGSQTKETQYF.

This clonotype showed up just a few times. The V gene is TRBV28, the J gene TRBJ2-1; 10 bases agree with TRBD2. The CDR3 covers 19 residues. The V gene's germline CDR1 is MDHEN and CDR2 SYDVKM. Unmatched junction bases numbered 18, after V lost 2 bases and J lost 8 bases. CDR3 region: CASSLKVMVLAGFVDEQFF. The CDR3 bases are TGTGCCAGCAGTTTAAAGGTTATGGTACTAGCGGGGTTTGTGGATGAGCAGTTCTTC.

This clonotype was seen a few times. The chain has TRBV10-3 and TRBJ1-2; TRBD1 matches 8 bases. The V gene end was trimmed by 11 bases and the J gene end by 1 base; junction bases not matched to a gene: 6. There are 13 residues in the CDR3. CDR1 is ENHRY and CDR2 is SYGVKD in the germline V gene. CDR3 sequence reads: CAASDRGNYGYTF. In nucleotides, the CDR3 is TGTGCCGCTTCCGACAGGGGTAACTATGGCTACACCTTC.

The chain is built from TRBV2 and TRBJ2-2, with 10 bases aligning to TRBD2. The CDR3 has 16 amino acids. From germline, CDR1 is SNHLY and CDR2 FYNNEI. J gave up 4 bases and V 8 bases, and 10 bases lay outside the gene matches. DNA of the CDR3: TGTGCCAGCGTCGGTAGCGGGGGGCGGGTCACCGGGGAGCTGTTTTTT. It specifies CASVGSGGRVTGELFF.

The V and J genes are TRBV29-1 and TRBJ1-2; D is possibly TRBD1 (5 bases). This CDR3 is 12 amino acids long. Germline CDR1 SQVTM, CDR2 ANQGSEA. V was shortened by 5 bases and J by 8 bases, with 15 bases between the two germline ends. Here the CDR3 reads CSVSQGGEGYTF. Here the CDR3 DNA reads TGCAGCGTTTCTCAGGGAGGTGAGGGCTACACCTTC.

The CDR3 DNA is TGTGCCAGCGCAAGGGGTCCGGGCGGGATCTACGAGCAGTACTTC. Translating gives CASARGPGGIYEQYF. V usage is TRBV6-1 and J usage is TRBJ2-7; maybe TRBD2 (6 bases). The CDR3 is 15 residues long. CDR1 and CDR2 from the germline V gene are MNHNS and SASEGT. V dropped 8 bases and J dropped 3 bases, with 20 bases sitting between them.

The J gene is TRBJ2-1, the V gene TRBV28, with TRBD2 identical over 9 bases. In germline, CDR1 is MDHEN, CDR2 SYDVKM. There are 16 residues in the CDR3. The V and J ends lost 2 bases and 10 bases, in that order; junction bases with no gene match: 12. CDR3 region: CASSLSLLRREGEQFF. The DNA for the CDR3 is TGTGCCAGCAGTTTAAGTTTGCTGAGGCGGGAGGGCGAGCAGTTCTTC. The whole variable domain, filled in from reference TRBV28 and TRBJ2-1, reads DVKVTQSSRYLVKRTGEKVFLECVQDMDHENMFWYRQDPGLGLRLIYFSYDVKMKEKGDIPEGYSVSREKKERFSLILESASTNQTSMYLCASSLSLLRREGEQFFGPGTRLTVL.

This clonotype was seen a few times. The chain couples TRBV5-1 to TRBJ2-2; no clear D gene. Germline V CDR1 and CDR2: SGHRS, YFSETQ. V lost 4 bases and J 6 bases, leaving 13 bases between the germline ends. The CDR3 is made up of 14 amino acids. CDR3 in amino acids: CASSPQTVSGELFF. Here the CDR3 DNA reads TGCGCCAGCAGCCCCCAGACGGTCTCCGGGGAGCTGTTTTTT.

This clonotype was seen ten or more times. J is TRBJ1-2 and V is TRBV12-3 or TRBV12-4; TRBD1 is a possible D gene (6 bases). The CDR3 sequence is 17 residues long. Between the trimmed V and J ends, which lost 4 bases and 6 bases, there was a span of 24 bases. The CDR3 bases are TGTGCCAGCAGTTCCAGTGTCACAGGGAGGGGTGGGGATGGCTACACCTTC. It encodes CASSSSVTGRGGDGYTF.

Concerning this clonotype: A much larger clone sits a single nucleotide away, making a read error possible. As DNA, the CDR3 is TGTGCCAGCAGCTGGGACAGGGGCAGAGGGAACACTGAAGCTTTCTTT. This translates into CASSWDRGRGNTEAFF. The J gene is TRBJ1-1, the V gene TRBV11-2; 10 bases align to TRBD1. V dropped 4 bases and J dropped 1; count of bases not matched to a gene: 6. The CDR3 consists of 16 residues. CDR1 and CDR2 from the germline V gene are SGHAT and FQNNGV.

This clonotype was detected only a few times. The rearrangement uses TRBV6-2 or TRBV6-3 and TRBJ1-4, with TRBD1 matching over 8 bases. The germline CDR1 and CDR2 sequences are MNHEY and SVGEGT. The CDR3 contains 15 residues. V trimming: 4 bases; J trimming: 10 bases; junction bases outside the gene matches: 11. The CDR3 region is CASSSPRGRNGKLFF. The CDR3 DNA follows: TGTGCCAGCAGTTCCCCCAGGGGGCGAAACGGAAAACTGTTTTTT.

This clonotype has more than one count but fewer than ten. V usage is TRBV6-2 or TRBV6-3 and J usage is TRBJ2-2; a possible D gene is TRBD2 (7 bases). This CDR3 spans 16 amino acids. Trimming shortened V by 2 bases and J by 5 bases, and 15 bases separated the two germline ends. Looked up from germline, CDR1 is MNHEY and CDR2 is SVGEGT. The CDR3, as DNA: TGTGCCAGCAGTTACCGTCGGGGGGCCCCGACCGGGGAGCTGTTTTTT. Protein sequence: CASSYRRGAPTGELFF.

V is TRBV9 and J is TRBJ2-3; the D gene is possibly TRBD2 (6 bases). Looked up from germline, CDR1 is SGDLS and CDR2 is YYNGEE. V lost 0 bases and J lost 2, with 13 bases in between. The CDR3 is 16 residues long. CDR3: CASSVDWLAPTDTQYF. In DNA form, the CDR3 reads TGTGCCAGCAGCGTAGATTGGCTAGCGCCCACAGATACGCAGTATTTT.

There are many counts of this clonotype. This chain uses TRBV7-2 with TRBJ2-1; the match to TRBD2 covers 10 bases. The CDR3 loop spans 18 amino acids. Germline CDR1 SGHTA, CDR2 FQGNSA. Trimming removed 0 bases from V and 7 bases from J; junction bases left unmatched: 12. The CDR3 here is CASSLAWSSGSGINEQFF. CDR3 bases: TGTGCCAGCAGCTTAGCGTGGTCTAGCGGGAGCGGTATAAATGAGCAGTTCTTC.

The chain employs TRBV18 and TRBJ1-6; D might be TRBD1 (6 bases). The V gene lost 3 bases and the J gene lost 6 bases, with 15 bases spanning the gap. The CDR3 is made up of 16 amino acids. Germline CDR1 and CDR2: KGHSH and LQKENI. Here the CDR3 DNA reads TGTGCCAGCTCACCGATACCTACAGGGCTTAATTCACCCCTCCACTTT. It encodes CASSPIPTGLNSPLHF.